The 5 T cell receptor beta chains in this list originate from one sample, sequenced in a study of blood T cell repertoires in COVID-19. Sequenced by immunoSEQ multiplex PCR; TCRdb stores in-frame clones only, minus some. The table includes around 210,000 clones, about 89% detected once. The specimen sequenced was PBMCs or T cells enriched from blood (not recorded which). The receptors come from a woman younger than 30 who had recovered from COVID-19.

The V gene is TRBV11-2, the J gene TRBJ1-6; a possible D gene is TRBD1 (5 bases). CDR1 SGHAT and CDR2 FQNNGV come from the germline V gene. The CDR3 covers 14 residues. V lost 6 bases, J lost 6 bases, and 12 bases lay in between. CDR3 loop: CASRSGVPNSPLHF. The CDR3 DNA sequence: TGTGCCAGCAGATCGGGGGTCCCTAATTCACCCCTCCACTTT.

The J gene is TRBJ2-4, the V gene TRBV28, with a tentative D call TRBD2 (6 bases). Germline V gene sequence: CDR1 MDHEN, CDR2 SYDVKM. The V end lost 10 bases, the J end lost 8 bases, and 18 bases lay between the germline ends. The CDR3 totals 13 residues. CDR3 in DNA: TGTGCCACCCGGGGGTCGGGGATTGACATTCAGTACTTC. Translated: CATRGSGIDIQYF.

The DNA of the CDR3 is TGTGCCAGCGCCGGCGAGCGGGGGCTAACCGGGGAGCTGTTTTTT. Its protein product is CASAGERGLTGELFF. This chain joins TRBV13 and TRBJ2-2; 8 bases fit TRBD2. The CDR3 has 15 residues. Trimming removed 8 bases from V and 5 bases from J; junction bases left unmatched: 10. CDR1 is PRHDT and CDR2 is FYEKMQ in the germline V gene (reference sequence).

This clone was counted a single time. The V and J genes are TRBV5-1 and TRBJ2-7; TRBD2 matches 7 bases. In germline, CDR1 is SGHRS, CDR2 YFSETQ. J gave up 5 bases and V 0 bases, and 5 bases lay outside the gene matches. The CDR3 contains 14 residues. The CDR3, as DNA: TGCGCCAGCAGCTTGGATGGGACTACCCACGAGCAGTACTTC. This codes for CASSLDGTTHEQYF.

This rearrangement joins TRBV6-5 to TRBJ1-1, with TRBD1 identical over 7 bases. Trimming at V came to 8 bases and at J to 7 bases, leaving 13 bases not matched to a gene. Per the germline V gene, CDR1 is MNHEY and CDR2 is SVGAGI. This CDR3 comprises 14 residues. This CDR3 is CASPFRTGGFEAFF. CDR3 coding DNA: TGTGCCAGCCCATTTCGGACAGGAGGATTTGAAGCTTTCTTT.